This T cell receptor beta chain appears in the sequencing data of a study of blood T cell repertoires in COVID-19. Study summary: Sample material is recorded as cDNA or gDNA derived from T cells, B-cell-depleted T cells, or PBMCs.

V shed 2 bases and J shed 4 bases, with 12 bases lying between them. The germline gives CDR1 SGHTA, CDR2 FQGTGA. This CDR3 is 15 amino acids long. Using immunoSEQ multiplex PCR, the repertoire was profiled, and TCRdb retains in-frame clones only, with some absent. The sample lists some 160,000 clones, 83% seen once, with 1.5% in the top ten. The sequenced material came from peripheral blood. The sequence derives from a human donor in a cohort sampled during active COVID-19. This chain connects TRBV7-3 to TRBJ1-3; weak D call: TRBD1 (6 bases). The CDR3 loop is CASSLAGVPGNTIYF. The CDR3, as DNA: TGTGCCAGCAGCTTAGCAGGGGTACCGGGAAACACCATATATTTT.